Shown below are 18 T cell receptor beta chains from a single sample sequenced in a study of blood T cell repertoires in COVID-19. TCRdb keeps only in-frame clones here, not all; method: immunoSEQ multiplex PCR. The sample consists of approximately 210,000 clones, about 84% of them appearing once. Material for sequencing was peripheral blood. The source of these receptors is a woman over 75 with COVID-19, enrolled during active disease.

The chain recombines TRBV2 with TRBJ2-2, with 9 bases that match TRBD2. Unmatched junction bases numbered 6, after V lost 11 bases and J lost 5 bases. Germline CDR1 is SNHLY and CDR2 is FYNNEI. CDR3 length: 13 residues. CDR3 bases: TGTGCCCGCGGGGGGGCGGGTACCGGGGAGCTGTTTTTT. Translation gives CARGGAGTGELFF.

The chain recombines TRBV5-6 with TRBJ2-3, with a tentative D call TRBD2 (5 bases). Deletions cut 0 bases from V and 4 bases from J, with 15 bases between. There are 16 residues in the CDR3. Germline CDR1 is SGHDT and CDR2 is YYEEEE. The CDR3 spells CASSLVEGWSADTQYF. CDR3 in DNA: TGTGCCAGCAGCTTGGTTGAGGGTTGGAGCGCAGATACGCAGTATTTT.

This chain connects TRBV5-4 to TRBJ2-5; 7 positions match TRBD1. V shed 7 bases, J shed 5 bases, and the junction held 11 bases outside the gene matches. The germline V gene encodes CDR1 SGHNT and CDR2 YYREEE (reference sequence). CDR3 length: 14 amino acids. The CDR3 DNA is TGTGCCAGCGCCTTAGTAGGGGGCGGCGAGACCCAGTACTTC. Its protein is CASALVGGGETQYF.

The chain has TRBV2 and TRBJ1-1; D call uncertain. The CDR3 covers 13 residues. CDR1 SNHLY and CDR2 FYNNEI come from the germline V gene. The V gene lost 3 bases and the J gene lost 5 bases, with 10 bases spanning the gap. In DNA form, the CDR3 reads TGTGCCAGCAGTGAGGGTGCGGGGACTGAAGCTTTCTTT. It codes for CASSEGAGTEAFF. The entire variable domain, with the rest obtained from reference TRBV2 and TRBJ1-1, is as follows: EPEVTQTPSHQVTQMGQEVILRCVPISNHLYFYWYRQILGQKVEFLVSFYNNEISEKSEIFDDQFSVERPDGSNFTLKIRSTKLEDSAMYFCASSEGAGTEAFFGQGTRLTVV.

The chain carries TRBV7-9 and TRBJ1-4; the D gene is possibly TRBD1 (5 bases). This CDR3 spans 17 amino acids. In germline, CDR1 is SEHNR, CDR2 FQNEAQ (reference sequence). V was clipped by 2 bases and J by 4 bases, with 17 bases between them. The CDR3 coding sequence is TGTGCCAGCAGCTTAAGTCCCCCGGGGGATTATAATGAAAAACTGTTTTTT. It is translated as CASSLSPPGDYNEKLFF.

The chain is built from TRBV2 and TRBJ1-2; D is ambiguous. The germline V gene encodes CDR1 SNHLY and CDR2 FYNNEI. The CDR3 extends over 11 amino acids. With 8 bases removed from V and 12 bases from J, the gap between germline ends came to 16 bases. DNA of the CDR3: TGTGCCAGCGGAGGGCATCCGGGTCACACCTTC. Amino acids: CASGGHPGHTF.

This clone occurred a few times. The chain combines TRBV29-1 with TRBJ2-5; D remains unclear. Trimming stripped 3 bases from V and 9 bases from J, with 17 bases between. The germline V gene has CDR1 SQVTM and CDR2 ANQGSEA. The CDR3 totals 13 residues. The CDR3 reads CSVEGQNLVSQYF. DNA for the CDR3: TGCAGCGTTGAGGGTCAGAACCTAGTATCCCAGTACTTC.

The chain links TRBV7-9 to TRBJ2-3; D not certain. CDR1 is SEHNR, CDR2 FQNEAQ, per germline (reference sequence). The V end lost 3 bases, the J end lost 7 bases, and 11 bases lay between the germline ends. The CDR3 has 13 amino acids. In DNA, the CDR3 is TGTGCCAGCAGCTTCCCGAGCCCTTATACGCAGTATTTT. As protein: CASSFPSPYTQYF.

In its sample, this clone was seen a few times. The rearrangement uses TRBV10-1 and TRBJ1-1; D may be TRBD1 (5 bases). Germline loops: CDR1 WNHNN, CDR2 SYGVQD (reference sequence). Between the trimmed V and J ends, which lost 6 bases and 0 bases, there was a span of 8 bases. The CDR3 contains 13 residues. The CDR3 DNA reads TGCGCCAGCAGCCGGACATTGAACACTGAAGCTTTCTTT. This encodes CASSRTLNTEAFF.

V and J are TRBV9 and TRBJ2-3, with 10 nucleotides matching TRBD2. CDR1 is SGDLS and CDR2 is YYNGEE in the germline V gene. V trimming: 0 bases; J trimming: 3 bases; junction bases outside the gene matches: 4. The CDR3 spans 16 residues. In DNA form, the CDR3 reads TGTGCCAGCAGCGTAGGGGTAGCGGGGGGAACAGATACGCAGTATTTT. It specifies CASSVGVAGGTDTQYF.

The chain joins TRBV5-4 to TRBJ2-5; 8 bases match TRBD1. V was pared by 4 bases and J by 2 bases, with 4 bases of the junction left unmatched. The CDR3 consists of 14 residues. CDR1 and CDR2 (germline): SGHNT, YYREEE (reference sequence). The CDR3 protein is CASSRTGGQETQYF. Written as DNA, the CDR3 is TGTGCCAGCAGCCGCACAGGGGGTCAAGAGACCCAGTACTTC.

V and J are TRBV7-3 and TRBJ2-1; no reliable D call. CDR3 size: 13 residues. The germline V gene encodes CDR1 SGHTA and CDR2 FQGTGA. V was shortened by 3 bases and J by 8 bases, with 11 bases between the two germline ends. The CDR3 here is CASSFSPRDEQFF. The CDR3 region has the DNA TGTGCCAGCAGCTTCAGTCCCCGGGATGAGCAGTTCTTC.

V gene TRBV2 combines with J gene TRBJ1-6; tentatively, D is TRBD1 (6 bases). V lost 2 bases to trimming and J lost 11 bases, with 13 bases between them. Germline-derived CDR1 and CDR2 are SNHLY and FYNNEI. CDR3 length: 14 amino acids. The DNA of the CDR3 is TGTGCCAGCAGTGAAAGTCGGGGGGCTCCACCCCTCCACTTT. The encoded protein is CASSESRGAPPLHF. Combining the CDR3 with reference TRBV2 and TRBJ1-6 gives the whole variable domain EPEVTQTPSHQVTQMGQEVILRCVPISNHLYFYWYRQILGQKVEFLVSFYNNEISEKSEIFDDQFSVERPDGSNFTLKIRSTKLEDSAMYFCASSESRGAPPLHFGNGTRLTVT.

V and J are TRBV2 and TRBJ1-5, with no clear D. The germline V gene has CDR1 SNHLY and CDR2 FYNNEI. The CDR3 sequence is 14 residues long. Trimming stripped 4 bases from V and 6 bases from J, with 13 bases between. The CDR3 sequence: CASSGSPIVQPQHF. CDR3 sequence (DNA): TGTGCCAGCAGTGGTAGCCCAATTGTTCAGCCCCAGCATTTT. The full variable domain, in which reference TRBV2 and TRBJ1-5 provide the parts outside the CDR3, is EPEVTQTPSHQVTQMGQEVILRCVPISNHLYFYWYRQILGQKVEFLVSFYNNEISEKSEIFDDQFSVERPDGSNFTLKIRSTKLEDSAMYFCASSGSPIVQPQHFGDGTRLSIL.

The chain has TRBV5-5 and TRBJ2-5; TRBD2 is a possible D gene (6 bases). This CDR3 spans 14 amino acids. Trimming removed 6 bases at V and 4 bases at J, with 16 bases between. Germline V gene data show CDR1 as SGHKS and CDR2 as YYEKEE (reference sequence). DNA of the CDR3: TGTGCCAGCACCCTGGACGGAGGGAGAGAGACCCAGTACTTC. Amino acids: CASTLDGGRETQYF.

This rearrangement joins TRBV6-6 to TRBJ2-1; 8 bases are a match to TRBD2. Germline CDR1 and CDR2: MNHNY and SVGAGI (reference sequence). There are 14 residues in the CDR3. With 1 base clipped from V and 7 bases from J, the junction kept 3 bases outside the gene matches. The DNA of the CDR3 is TGTGCCAGCAGTTACTTGCGGGAGGTAAATGAGCAGTTCTTC. It yields the protein CASSYLREVNEQFF.

This chain connects TRBV27 to TRBJ2-3; perhaps TRBD2 as D (5 bases). Germline V gene lookup returns CDR1 MNHEY and CDR2 SMNVEV (reference sequence). The CDR3 totals 17 residues. V was clipped by 0 bases and J by 6 bases, with 19 bases between them. The CDR3 is CASSLSYGILKQDTQYF. The CDR3 coding sequence is TGTGCCAGCAGTTTATCATACGGGATCCTAAAACAGGATACGCAGTATTTT.

Turning to this clone: A read error may account for a junction end that differs from germline. This sample also contains other DNA sequences that code for the same CDR3. J is TRBJ1-1 and V is TRBV20-1; D is unresolved. The CDR3 is 14 amino acids. Germline CDR1 DFQATT, CDR2 SNEGSKA (reference sequence). The CDR3 reads CSASRSAGTYEAFF. Written as DNA, the CDR3 is TGTAGTGCTAGTAGATCTGCAGGAACTTATGAAGCTTTCTTT.